The clone carrying this T cell receptor (beta chain) was seen only a few times. Its antigen is not identified. Trimming cost V 0 bases and J 1 base, with 7 bases left between them. The CDR3 sequence is 14 residues long. Germline CDR1 is MGHRA and CDR2 is YSYEKL. These data belong to a study of cytomegalovirus exposure and HLA in healthy donors. Study-wide context: Early released data comprised about 84 million unique TCRs from HLA-typed donors.

With 60 Vbeta and 13 Jbeta primers, the PCR was carried out. The data were produced by immunoSEQ multiplex PCR, yet TCRdb's version contains in-frame clones alone and is incomplete. The sample has 110,000 to 150,000 clones, around four fifths seen once. Study-wide results and caveats: Sequencing probably produced one cluster of sequence variants that were highly shared. When analyzed later, a missense DCLRE1C variant was found to be linked to TCR beta V- and J-gene trimming. Later on, analysis showed that most CMV-associated TCR beta chains appeared to be HLA-restricted.

Input material: PBMCs. This chain links TRBV4-1 with TRBJ2-7; possibly TRBD1 for D (5 bases). The sequence came from a woman aged 60-70 years in good health and CMV-seropositive. The CDR3 sequence: CASSQDWTSYEQYF. CDR3 bases: TGCGCCAGCAGCCAAGATTGGACATCCTACGAGCAGTACTTC.